The present T cell receptor beta chain was sequenced within a study of monozygotic twins with inflammatory bowel disease (dated by TCRdb to the late 2010s). In the study overall: A total of roughly 28 monozygotic twin pairs were included in the full study, comprising nine German pairs (four IBD-concordant, five IBD-discordant) and 19 IBD-discordant Danish pairs. Each individual had, on average, about 151 000 unique TCRalpha sequences and 181 000 unique TCRbeta sequences available for analysis. The search for disease-associated traits relied mainly on comparing IBD patients with their genetically identical healthy co-twins within discordant pairs. General study outcomes and caveats: Repertoire similarity did not differ between concordant and discordant twins, possibly due to limited statistical power. IBD patients had lower TCRbeta repertoire diversity, measured by the inverse Simpson index, than their healthy co-twins. The results gave no support for a single strong signal or clonotype linked to IBD. Compared with healthy twins, IBD patients shared fewer clonotypes with other individuals, and the difference was most pronounced in patients with signs of disease activity. The analysis was unable to tell different T cell subtypes apart. Because patients were on differing immunosuppressive treatments, the repertoires may have picked up extra background noise and inter-individual variability.

From each donor, an approximately 2.3 ml peripheral blood sample was collected into PAXgene tubes and kept at -80 degrees C. Total RNA was isolated from whole blood with the PAXgene blood miRNA kit on an automated QIAcube, without T cell sorting. Peripheral blood from monozygotic twin pairs, either concordant or discordant for inflammatory bowel disease, underwent deep TCRalpha and TCRbeta repertoire profiling that used unique molecular barcoding. Smoking habits were recorded for all twin pairs, and each individual was classified as a current, former or never smoker. The cysteine opens and the phenylalanine closes a CDR3 of 14 amino acids. No DNA is given. Library method: 5' RACE. Preparation of each TCR library used around 3.5 ug of total RNA. For each sample, cDNA synthesis with SMARTScribe reverse transcriptase was split into eight separate reactions. During cDNA synthesis, template switching was used to introduce unique molecular identifiers that contained a 6-nucleotide sample barcode. TCRalpha and TCRbeta cDNA was amplified by two nested PCRs of around 16 and 10 cycles, with bead purification after each PCR. Before amplification, the cDNA was treated with uracil DNA-glycosylase and purified using the QIAquick PCR purification kit. The second PCR was the step at which Illumina TruSeq-compatible adapters and sample-specific barcodes were added. Library quality and concentration were assessed using TapeStation and Qubit, and 5 ng of each library was pooled. Sequencing of pooled libraries was carried out on an Illumina HiSeq2500 single-index Rapid Run using 2 x 100 bp reads and custom sequencing primers. Per the authors' processing: UMI-based consensus assembly with MiGEC version 1.2.6 was used to correct PCR and sequencing errors. V(D)J alignment, clonotype assembly and CDR3 extraction were performed with MiXCR version 2.1.1. To normalise gene usage, clonotype sharing and MAIT/NKT TCR abundance, the top 1000, 10 000 and 20 000 clonotypes in each sample were analysed. After downsampling to 27 000 UMIs, diversity was calculated as the inverse Simpson index using the vegan R package. Paired Mann-Whitney U tests were applied to discordant twin pairs, with Benjamini-Hochberg correction for multiple testing. The reads went through TCRdb reprocessing, and each CDR3 protein sequence gets one entry with no DNA. These V and J calls are TCRdb output, not the study's own analysis. The table of this sample itemizes approximately 400,000 distinct CDR3 sequences. The ten top clones hold roughly 2.2% of the sample.

Concerning this clonotype: The antigen it binds to is not known.

This sequence uses TRBV12-3 or TRBV12-4 and TRBJ2-1; as DNA is missing, the TRBD2 call by TCRdb cannot be tested. The receptor was derived from a human donor with ulcerative colitis or Crohn's disease, or a healthy co-twin of an affected twin (not recorded which). Specimen: blood. CDR3 region: CASRTLTSGVLRFF.